A single sample is the source of the 15 T cell receptor beta chains below, sequenced in a study of spatial heterogeneity in lung cancer. TCRdb redid the calling of the 5' RACE reads with MiXCR, one entry per CDR3 protein. This table has 6,000 or so distinct CDR3 sequences, approximately 12% appearing once. Time point of the sample: sample taken at primary tumor resection. The specimen was lung tissue, collected at surgery. The source of these receptors is a human donor with early-stage non-small cell lung cancer.

This clonotype was recorded many times. As an off-target read in a library built for alpha chains, this beta chain has a frequency of little significance. The J gene is TRBJ2-1, the V gene TRBV11-2, with D perhaps matching TRBD2 (5 bases). The ends were cut back, 2 bases at V and 0 bases at J, with 11 bases in the middle. The CDR3 covers 16 residues. CDR1 is SGHAT, CDR2 FQNNGV, per germline. The CDR3 here is CASSLLAMSSYNEQFF. The CDR3 DNA sequence: TGTGCCAGCAGCTTATTAGCGATGAGCTCCTACAATGAGCAGTTCTTC. The entire variable domain, with the rest obtained from reference TRBV11-2 and TRBJ2-1, is as follows: EAGVAQSPRYKIIEKRQSVAFWCNPISGHATLYWYQQILGQGPKLLIQFQNNGVVDDSQLPKDRFSAERLKGVDSTLKIQPAKLEDSAVYLCASSLLAMSSYNEQFFGPGTRLTVL.

This clonotype was recorded at least ten times. Little can be read into the size of this beta chain, an off-target read in a library designed for alpha chains. This chain connects TRBV28 to TRBJ2-2, with 8 bases aligning to TRBD1. The CDR3 sequence is 16 residues long. Germline assignment: CDR1 MDHEN and CDR2 SYDVKM. J gave up 6 bases and V 8 bases, and 14 bases lay outside the gene matches. The CDR3 spells CASRTGQGLGAGELFF. DNA for the CDR3: TGTGCCAGCCGGACCGGACAGGGCTTGGGGGCCGGGGAGCTGTTTTTT.

This clonotype turned up a few times. For a library built for alpha chains, this beta chain is a stray read; little rests on its size. The chain employs TRBV20-1 and TRBJ1-3; D unclear. The CDR3 contains 13 residues. V shed 3 bases and J shed 2 bases, with 8 bases lying between them. Germline CDR1 reads DFQATT; CDR2 reads SNEGSKA (reference sequence). CDR3 region: CSASAGAGNTIYF. The CDR3 region has the DNA TGCAGTGCTAGTGCAGGAGCTGGAAACACCATATATTTT.

This clonotype was seen at least ten times. This beta chain is off target for a library built for alpha chains, so its abundance means little. For the CDR3, the DNA is TGTGCCAGCAAGTGGGCTAGCGGAGACTACAATGAGCAGTTCTTC. It translates to CASKWASGDYNEQFF. V gene TRBV2 combines with J gene TRBJ2-1, with 7 bases identical to TRBD2. Germline trimming cut 7 bases from V and 3 bases from J; bases unmatched to any gene: 9. The CDR3 loop spans 15 amino acids. Germline CDR1 reads SNHLY; CDR2 reads FYNNEI. The whole variable domain, filled in from reference TRBV2 and TRBJ2-1, reads EPEVTQTPSHQVTQMGQEVILRCVPISNHLYFYWYRQILGQKVEFLVSFYNNEISEKSEIFDDQFSVERPDGSNFTLKIRSTKLEDSAMYFCASKWASGDYNEQFFGPGTRLTVL.

This clonotype rates as medium-sized (0.01 to 0.1%). The library was designed around alpha chains, so this beta chain is a stray read whose abundance carries little weight. V is TRBV12-3 or TRBV12-4 and J is TRBJ2-5, with a possible D match to TRBD1 (6 bases). The V and J ends lost 5 bases and 1 base respectively, with 17 bases between them. The CDR3 has 16 residues. The CDR3 bases are TGTGCCAGCAGTGGGCCATTAACAGGGCCCCAAGAGACCCAGTACTTC. Its protein product is CASSGPLTGPQETQYF.

This clonotype was seen at least ten times. This beta chain appears as a stray read in a library generated for alpha chains; its size is not informative. This rearrangement joins TRBV6-6 to TRBJ1-2; 7 nucleotides agree with TRBD1. The germline gives CDR1 MNHNY, CDR2 SVGAGI (reference sequence). CDR3 size: 15 residues. Unmatched junction bases numbered 7, after V lost 4 bases and J lost 2 bases. CDR3 region: CASSSKVQGNYGYTF. The CDR3, as DNA: TGTGCCAGCAGTTCCAAGGTACAGGGGAACTATGGCTACACCTTC.

A remark on this clonotype: This beta chain is off target for a library built for alpha chains, so its abundance means little. V usage is TRBV5-5 and J usage is TRBJ1-1; D not resolved. The CDR3 loop spans 12 amino acids. Germline V gives CDR1 SGHKS, CDR2 YYEKEE (reference sequence). Trimming cost V 2 bases and J 4 bases, with 6 bases left between them. CDR3: CASSFISTEAFF. DNA of the CDR3: TGTGCCAGCAGCTTTATAAGCACTGAAGCTTTCTTT.

Ten or more counts support this clonotype. This beta chain was picked up by a library intended for alpha chains and is off target, so its count carries little meaning. The chain employs TRBV5-1 and TRBJ1-2; 8 nucleotides agree with TRBD1. CDR3 length: 15 amino acids. Germline V gene data show CDR1 as SGHRS and CDR2 as YFSETQ. Trimming took 4 bases from V and 0 from J; bases not matched to a gene: 5. DNA of the CDR3: TGCGCCAGCAGCATAGGACAGGGTGCTAACTATGGCTACACCTTC. Residues: CASSIGQGANYGYTF.

A note on this clonotype: This beta chain was picked up by a library intended for alpha chains and is off target, so its count carries little meaning. The chain uses TRBV21-1 and TRBJ2-5; whether TRBD2, the table's D call, matches the DNA was not checked. TRBV21-1 is annotated as a pseudogene. This CDR3 has 17 residues. DNA of the CDR3: TGTGCCAGCAGCAAGTACCTAGCGGGGAGAGGTGAAGAGACCCAGTACTTC. It is translated as CASSKYLAGRGEETQYF.

This clonotype is labeled as medium-sized. With the library built for alpha chains, this beta chain is off target and its frequency is not meaningful. This chain uses TRBV6-1 with TRBJ1-5; 7 bases match TRBD1. This CDR3 is built from 15 residues. The germline CDR1 and CDR2 sequences are MNHNS and SASEGT. V gave up 5 bases and J gave up 4 bases; unmatched junction bases: 8. The chain's CDR3 is CASSPHRGLNQPQHF. CDR3 nucleotide sequence: TGTGCCAGCAGTCCGCACAGGGGATTAAATCAGCCCCAGCATTTT.

Judged by abundance, this clonotype is medium-sized. This beta chain appears as a stray read in a library generated for alpha chains; its size is not informative. The V call is TRBV7-9, the J call TRBJ2-2; the D is unclear. Per the germline V gene, CDR1 is SEHNR and CDR2 is FQNEAQ (reference sequence). The CDR3 is 14 residues long. Between the trimmed V and J ends, which lost 0 bases and 3 bases, there was a span of 5 bases. The CDR3 sequence: CASSLAGDTGELFF. CDR3 DNA sequence: TGTGCCAGCAGCTTAGCGGGCGACACCGGGGAGCTGTTTTTT.

By frequency in the sample, this clonotype is medium-sized. The size of this beta chain means little, since it is a stray read in a library made for alpha chains. The chain links TRBV29-1 to TRBJ2-5, with TRBD2 as a possible D gene (6 bases). The CDR3 length is 14 residues. V was shortened by 3 bases and J by 0 bases, with 11 bases between the two germline ends. Germline assignment: CDR1 SQVTM and CDR2 ANQGSEA. Here the CDR3 DNA reads TGCAGCGTTGATGGTAGCGGTTACCAAGAGACCCAGTACTTC. It is translated as CSVDGSGYQETQYF.

This clonotype has a count of ten or more. A library prepared for alpha chains yielded this beta chain as an off-target read; its size is of little meaning. This chain links TRBV7-9 with TRBJ2-3, with D hard to call. Germline lookup yields CDR1 SEHNR and CDR2 FQNEAQ (reference sequence). The CDR3 contains 18 residues. The V end was cut by 1 base, the J end by 5 bases, with 22 bases between. The CDR3 nucleotides are TGTGCCAGCAGCTTAGGTTCCTTGGGAACCCAGGTCAGAGATACGCAGTATTTT. This sequence encodes CASSLGSLGTQVRDTQYF.

This clonotype showed up many times. A library prepared for alpha chains yielded this beta chain as an off-target read; its size is of little meaning. The CDR3 DNA is TGTGCCAGCAGCCAAGCGGGACAGGGGGCTAGCTACGAGCAGTACTTC. It translates to CASSQAGQGASYEQYF. J is TRBJ2-7 and V is TRBV4-2; 12 nucleotides match TRBD1. The junction had 4 bases not matched to a gene; V was cut back by 1 base and J by 3 bases. The CDR3 totals 16 residues. Germline loops: CDR1 LGHNA, CDR2 YNFKEQ.

Comment on this clonotype: Found in a library prepared for alpha chains, this beta chain is an off-target read, and its abundance has little meaning. V and J are TRBV2 and TRBJ2-7; D is possibly TRBD2 (5 bases). Trimming stripped 4 bases from V and 0 bases from J, with 7 bases between. CDR3 length: 13 residues. The V gene's germline CDR1 is SNHLY and CDR2 FYNNEI. The DNA for the CDR3 is TGTGCCAGCAGTGCCGGGATCTCCTACGAGCAGTACTTC. Protein: CASSAGISYEQYF.